This T cell receptor beta chain was observed in a study of cytomegalovirus exposure and HLA in healthy donors. The wider study: As released early, the data held 80 million to 90 million unique TCRs from HLA-typed donors. Findings of the study overall: Rarity characterized most TCR sequences, yet some public TCRs appeared in many donors. Per a later analysis, about 18,000 TCR beta sequences showed association with HLA alleles at 0.05 false discovery rate.

Comments on this clone: Antigen specificity is unknown.

A multiplex PCR was run with 60 Vbeta primers and 13 Jbeta primers. Original methodology: It was a later analysis that counted tens of millions of unique TCR beta chains, of which 8.5 million to 12 million were shared. Assay: immunoSEQ multiplex PCR; the TCRdb copy retains only in-frame clones and omits some. V and J calls and clone size come straight from that table; D and trimming were deduced from the DNA. The profile shows around 120,000 clones, approximately 81% of them singletons. Germline CDR1 SNHLY, CDR2 FYNNEI. Trimming took off 0 bases at V and 4 bases at J, with 13 bases between the two ends. The CDR3 has 15 amino acids.

The sequencing input was PBMCs. This chain connects TRBV2 to TRBJ2-7; tentative D call: TRBD1 (6 bases). The receptor's source is a woman in her twenties or thirties in good health and CMV-seronegative. In nucleotides, the CDR3 is TGTGCCAGCAGTGAAGCCGCCGGGACACCTTACGAGCAGTACTTC. The encoded protein is CASSEAAGTPYEQYF.